Below, 9 T cell receptor beta chains from the same sample are listed, as sequenced in a study of regulatory T cells in long-lasting Graves disease. Documented time point: persistent/refractory GD, antithyroid drugs over 5 years with positive TRAb. The authors made the TCR library using RNA they extracted from PBMCs. In building TCR beta libraries, iRepertoire HTBI primers were used together with Arm-PCR of CDR3 regions. TCRdb fed the multiplex PCR reads into MiXCR, producing one record per CDR3 protein. The sample lists about 430,000 distinct CDR3 sequences, 21% occurring once. The sequences come from peripheral blood mononuclear cells (PBMCs), collected when the disease was refractory, from a patient treated with antithyroid drugs. These receptors were collected from a female donor with Graves disease.

This clonotype was recorded at least ten times. This sequence joins TRBV3-1 and TRBJ2-7; 9 positions agree with TRBD1. Germline CDR1 LGHDT, CDR2 YNNKEL (reference sequence). V trimming: 1 base; J trimming: 2 bases; junction bases outside the gene matches: 3. This CDR3 contains 15 residues. CDR3 residues: CASSQGGTGPYEQYF. The CDR3 nucleotides read TGTGCCAGCAGCCAAGGGGGGACAGGGCCCTACGAGCAGTACTTC.

The chain recombines TRBV6-2 or TRBV6-3 with TRBJ1-2; tentatively, D is TRBD1 (5 bases). Germline-derived CDR1 and CDR2 are MNHEY and SVGEGT. V dropped 8 bases and J dropped 4 bases, with 11 bases sitting between them. The CDR3 contains 12 residues. CDR3 DNA: TGTGCCAGCGTCGGGGGTGTCTATGGCTACACCTTC. This codes for CASVGGVYGYTF.

The chain recombines TRBV15 with TRBJ2-5; D call uncertain. Trimming shortened V by 5 bases and J by 3 bases, and 4 bases separated the two germline ends. From germline, CDR1 is LNHNV and CDR2 YYDKDF (reference sequence). The CDR3 totals 11 residues. DNA for the CDR3: TGTGCCACCAGCGAGGAAGAGACCCAGTACTTC. It specifies CATSEEETQYF.

This clonotype is a singleton in its sample. The V and J genes are TRBV7-8 and TRBJ2-1; tentative D call: TRBD1 (6 bases). V was shortened by 3 bases and J by 6 bases, with 15 bases between the two germline ends. The CDR3 covers 15 residues. Per the germline V gene, CDR1 is SGHVS and CDR2 is FQNEAQ. The CDR3 bases are TGTGCCAGCAGCTTCGGACAGACAGCCAGCAATGAGCAGTTCTTC. It yields the protein CASSFGQTASNEQFF. Based on the CDR3 plus reference TRBV7-8 and TRBJ2-1, the full variable domain is GAGVSQSPRYKVAKRGQDVALRCDPISGHVSLFWYQQALGQGPEFLTYFQNEAQLDKSGLPSDRFFAERPEGSVSTLKIQRTQQEDSAVYLCASSFGQTASNEQFFGPGTRLTVL.

This clonotype showed up many times. The chain has TRBV10-1 and TRBJ2-2; 8 nucleotides agree with TRBD1. V lost 5 bases and J lost 3; bases outside the gene matches: 8. In germline, CDR1 is WNHNN, CDR2 SYGVQD (reference sequence). This CDR3 is 16 amino acids long. CDR3 protein: CASSTDRGKDTGELFF. In nucleotides, the CDR3 is TGCGCCAGCAGTACCGACAGGGGCAAGGACACCGGGGAGCTGTTTTTT.

Note on this clonotype: A far larger clone is just one base off, so this is likely a read error. The chain combines TRBV7-6 with TRBJ2-2, with 7 bases matching TRBD1. The CDR3 is 13 amino acids. Germline CDR1 is SGHVS and CDR2 is FNYEAQ. CDR3 region: CANSLQGSGELFF. The CDR3 coding sequence is TGTGCCAACAGCCTACAGGGGTCCGGGGAGCTGTTTTTT.

This clonotype has more than one count but fewer than ten. This chain uses TRBV2 with TRBJ2-4, with 9 bases aligning to TRBD1. The CDR3 has 18 residues. CDR1 and CDR2 from the germline V gene are SNHLY and FYNNEI. Trimming cost V 2 bases and J 0 bases; bases outside gene matches: 8. The CDR3 protein is CASSEWDRDTLAKNIQYF. The CDR3 coding sequence is TGTGCCAGCAGTGAATGGGACAGGGATACCTTAGCCAAAAACATTCAGTACTTC.

V gene TRBV6-1 combines with J gene TRBJ1-5, with D perhaps TRBD1 (5 bases). The V end was cut by 5 bases, the J end by 0 bases, with 17 bases between. Germline V gene data show CDR1 as MNHNS and CDR2 as SASEGT. The CDR3 has 17 amino acids. CDR3 DNA sequence: TGTGCCAGCAGTCCCGCCGGGGGGTGGGGTAGCAATCAGCCCCAGCATTTT. Protein: CASSPAGGWGSNQPQHF.

This clonotype has at least ten counts. The chain uses TRBV24-1 and TRBJ2-7; no clear D. The CDR3 spans 16 residues. Germline V gives CDR1 KGHDR, CDR2 SFDVKD. Trimming stripped 4 bases from V and 4 bases from J, with 19 bases between. The CDR3 is CATSDSTGPLPYEQYF. The CDR3 DNA is TGTGCCACCAGTGACTCCACCGGGCCGCTTCCTTACGAGCAGTACTTC.